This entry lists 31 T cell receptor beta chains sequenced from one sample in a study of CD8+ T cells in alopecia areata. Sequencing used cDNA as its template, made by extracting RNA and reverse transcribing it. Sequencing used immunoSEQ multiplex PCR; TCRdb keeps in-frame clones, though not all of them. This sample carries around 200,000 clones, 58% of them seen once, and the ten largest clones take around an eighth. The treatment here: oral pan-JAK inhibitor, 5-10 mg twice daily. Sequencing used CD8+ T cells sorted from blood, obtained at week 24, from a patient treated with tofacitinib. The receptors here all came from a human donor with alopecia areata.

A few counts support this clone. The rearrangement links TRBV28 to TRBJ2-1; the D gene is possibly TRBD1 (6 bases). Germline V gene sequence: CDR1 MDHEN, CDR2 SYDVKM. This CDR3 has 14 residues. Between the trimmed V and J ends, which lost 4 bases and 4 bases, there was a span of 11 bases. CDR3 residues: CASSSTDSYNEQFF. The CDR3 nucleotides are TGTGCCAGCAGTTCTACGGACAGTTACAATGAGCAGTTCTTC.

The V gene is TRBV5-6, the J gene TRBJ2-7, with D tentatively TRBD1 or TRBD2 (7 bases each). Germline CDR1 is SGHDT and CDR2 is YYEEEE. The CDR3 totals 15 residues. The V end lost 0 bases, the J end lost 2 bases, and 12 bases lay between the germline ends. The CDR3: CASSLAAGGAYEQYF. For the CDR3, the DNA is TGTGCCAGCAGCTTGGCAGCAGGGGGGGCCTACGAGCAGTACTTC. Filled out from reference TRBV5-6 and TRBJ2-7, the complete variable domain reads DAGVTQSPTHLIKTRGQQVTLRCSPKSGHDTVSWYQQALGQGPQFIFQYYEEEERQRGNFPDRFSGHQFPNYSSELNVNALLLGDSALYLCASSLAAGGAYEQYFGPGTRLTVT.

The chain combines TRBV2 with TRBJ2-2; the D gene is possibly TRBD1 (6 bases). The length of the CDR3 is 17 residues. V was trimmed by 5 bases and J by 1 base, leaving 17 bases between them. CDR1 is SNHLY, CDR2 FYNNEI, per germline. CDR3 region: CASSPLLGQRNTGELFF. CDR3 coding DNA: TGTGCCAGCAGTCCCTTATTAGGACAGCGGAACACCGGGGAGCTGTTTTTT.

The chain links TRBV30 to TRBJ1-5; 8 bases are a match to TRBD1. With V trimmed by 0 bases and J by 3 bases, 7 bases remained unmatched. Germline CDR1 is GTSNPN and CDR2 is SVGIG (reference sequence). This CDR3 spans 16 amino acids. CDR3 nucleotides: TGTGCCTGGAGTGTACGGGACAGGACTCACAATCAGCCCCAGCATTTT. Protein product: CAWSVRDRTHNQPQHF.

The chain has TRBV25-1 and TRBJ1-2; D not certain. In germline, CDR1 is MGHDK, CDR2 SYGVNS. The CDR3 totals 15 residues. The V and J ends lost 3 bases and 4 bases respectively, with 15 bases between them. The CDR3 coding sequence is TGTGCCAGCAGTGAGGGATCCGGGAATTTCTATGGCTACACCTTC. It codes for CASSEGSGNFYGYTF.

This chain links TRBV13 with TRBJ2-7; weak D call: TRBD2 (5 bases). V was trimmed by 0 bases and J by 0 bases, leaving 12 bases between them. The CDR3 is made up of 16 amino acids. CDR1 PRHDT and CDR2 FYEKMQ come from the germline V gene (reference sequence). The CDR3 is CASSLGLSGSSYEQYF. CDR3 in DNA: TGTGCCAGCAGCTTAGGCCTTAGTGGGAGCTCCTACGAGCAGTACTTC.

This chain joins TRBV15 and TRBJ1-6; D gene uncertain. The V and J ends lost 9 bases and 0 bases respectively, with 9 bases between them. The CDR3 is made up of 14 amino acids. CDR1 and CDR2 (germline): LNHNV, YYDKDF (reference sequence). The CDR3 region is CATARSSYNSPLHF. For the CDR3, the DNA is TGTGCCACGGCCCGGAGCTCCTATAATTCACCCCTCCACTTT.

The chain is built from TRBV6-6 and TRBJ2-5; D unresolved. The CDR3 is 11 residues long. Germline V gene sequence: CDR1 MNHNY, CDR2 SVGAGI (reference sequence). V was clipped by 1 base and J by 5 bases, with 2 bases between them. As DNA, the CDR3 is TGTGCCAGCAGTTACTTCGAGACCCAGTACTTC. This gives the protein CASSYFETQYF.

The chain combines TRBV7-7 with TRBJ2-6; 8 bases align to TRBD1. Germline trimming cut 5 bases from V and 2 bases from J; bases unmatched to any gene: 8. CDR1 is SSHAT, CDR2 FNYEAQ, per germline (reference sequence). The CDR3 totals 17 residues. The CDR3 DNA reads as TGTGCCAGCAGCCCTCGGACAGGGTTACCTGGGGCCAACGTCCTGACTTTC. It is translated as CASSPRTGLPGANVLTF.

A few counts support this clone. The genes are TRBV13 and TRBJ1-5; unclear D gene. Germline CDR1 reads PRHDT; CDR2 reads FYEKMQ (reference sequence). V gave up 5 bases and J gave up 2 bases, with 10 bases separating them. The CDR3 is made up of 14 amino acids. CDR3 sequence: CASSHGQGNQPQHF. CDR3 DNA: TGTGCCAGCAGCCACGGTCAAGGCAATCAGCCCCAGCATTTT.

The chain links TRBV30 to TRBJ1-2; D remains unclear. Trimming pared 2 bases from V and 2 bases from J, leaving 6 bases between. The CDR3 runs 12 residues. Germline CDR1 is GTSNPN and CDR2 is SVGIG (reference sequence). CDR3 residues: CAWSRSNYGYTF. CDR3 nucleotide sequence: TGTGCCTGGAGTCGTTCAAACTATGGCTACACCTTC.

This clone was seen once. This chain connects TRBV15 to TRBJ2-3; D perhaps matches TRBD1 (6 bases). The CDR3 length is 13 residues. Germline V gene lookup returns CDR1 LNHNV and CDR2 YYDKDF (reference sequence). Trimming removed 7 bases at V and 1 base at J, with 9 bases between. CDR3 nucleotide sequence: TGTGCCACCAACCCAGGGGGCACAGATACGCAGTATTTT. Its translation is CATNPGGTDTQYF. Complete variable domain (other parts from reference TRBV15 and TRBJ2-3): DAMVIQNPRYQVTQFGKPVTLSCSQTLNHNVMYWYQQKSSQAPKLLFHYYDKDFNNEADTPDNFQSRRPNTSFCFLDIRSPGLGDTAMYLCATNPGGTDTQYFGPGTRLTVL.

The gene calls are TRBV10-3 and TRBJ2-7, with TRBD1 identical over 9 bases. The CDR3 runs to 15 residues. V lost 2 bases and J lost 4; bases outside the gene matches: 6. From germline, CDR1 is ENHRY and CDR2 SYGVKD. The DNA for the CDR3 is TGTGCCATCAGTGAGCCCGGACAGGGGTTATACGAGCAGTACTTC. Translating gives CAISEPGQGLYEQYF.

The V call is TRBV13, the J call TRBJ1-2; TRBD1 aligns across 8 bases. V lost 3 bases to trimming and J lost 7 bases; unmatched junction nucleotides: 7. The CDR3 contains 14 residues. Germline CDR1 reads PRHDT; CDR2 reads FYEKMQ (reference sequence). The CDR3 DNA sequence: TGTGCCAGCAGCTTTGGGGCAGGGGGCGCTGGCTACACCTTC. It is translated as CASSFGAGGAGYTF. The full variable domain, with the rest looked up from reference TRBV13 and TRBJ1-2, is AAGVIQSPRHLIKEKRETATLKCYPIPRHDTVYWYQQGPGQDPQFLISFYEKMQSDKGSIPDRFSAQQFSDYHSELNMSSLELGDSALYFCASSFGAGGAGYTFGSGTRLTVV.

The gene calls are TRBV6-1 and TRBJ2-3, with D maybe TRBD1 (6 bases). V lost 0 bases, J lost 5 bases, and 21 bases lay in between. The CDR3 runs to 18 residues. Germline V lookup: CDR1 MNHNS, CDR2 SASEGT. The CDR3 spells CASSEATLSMTGVDTQYF. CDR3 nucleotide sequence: TGTGCCAGCAGTGAAGCAACGTTGTCGATGACAGGAGTAGATACGCAGTATTTT.

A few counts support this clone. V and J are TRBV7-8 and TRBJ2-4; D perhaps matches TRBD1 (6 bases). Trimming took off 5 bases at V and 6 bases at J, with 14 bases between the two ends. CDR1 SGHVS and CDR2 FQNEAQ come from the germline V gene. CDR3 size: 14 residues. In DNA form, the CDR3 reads TGTGCCAGCAGCCAGAACAGGGTTCCAAACATTCAGTACTTC. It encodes CASSQNRVPNIQYF. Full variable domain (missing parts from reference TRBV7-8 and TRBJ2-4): GAGVSQSPRYKVAKRGQDVALRCDPISGHVSLFWYQQALGQGPEFLTYFQNEAQLDKSGLPSDRFFAERPEGSVSTLKIQRTQQEDSAVYLCASSQNRVPNIQYFGAGTRLSVL.

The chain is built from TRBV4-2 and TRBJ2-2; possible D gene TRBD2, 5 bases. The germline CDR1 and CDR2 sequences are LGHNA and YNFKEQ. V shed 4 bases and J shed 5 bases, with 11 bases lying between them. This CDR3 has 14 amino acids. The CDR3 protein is CASSLPSGTGELFF. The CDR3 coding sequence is TGTGCCAGCAGCCTCCCCAGCGGAACCGGGGAGCTGTTTTTT.

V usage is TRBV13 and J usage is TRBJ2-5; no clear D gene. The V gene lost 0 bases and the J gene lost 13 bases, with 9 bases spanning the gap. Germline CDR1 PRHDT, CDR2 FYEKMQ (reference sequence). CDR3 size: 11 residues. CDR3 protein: CASSLGSPPYF. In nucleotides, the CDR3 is TGTGCCAGCAGCTTAGGGTCCCCGCCGTACTTC.

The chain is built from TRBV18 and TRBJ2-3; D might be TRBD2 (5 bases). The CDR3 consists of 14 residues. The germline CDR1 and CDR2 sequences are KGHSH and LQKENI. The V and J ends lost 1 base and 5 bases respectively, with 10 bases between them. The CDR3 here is CASSPLSREDTQYF. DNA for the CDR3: TGTGCCAGCTCACCACTATCCCGGGAAGATACGCAGTATTTT.

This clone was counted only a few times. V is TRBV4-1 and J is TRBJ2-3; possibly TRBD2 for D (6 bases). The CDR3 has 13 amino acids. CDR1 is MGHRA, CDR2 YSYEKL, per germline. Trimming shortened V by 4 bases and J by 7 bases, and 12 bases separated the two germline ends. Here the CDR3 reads CASSRGLENTQYF. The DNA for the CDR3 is TGCGCCAGCAGCCGGGGACTCGAAAATACGCAGTATTTT.

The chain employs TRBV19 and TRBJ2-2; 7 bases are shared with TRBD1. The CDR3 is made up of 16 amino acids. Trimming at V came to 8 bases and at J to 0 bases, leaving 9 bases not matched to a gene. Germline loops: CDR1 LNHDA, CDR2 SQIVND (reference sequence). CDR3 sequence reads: CASRDSFNTNTGELFF. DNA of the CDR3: TGTGCCAGTCGGGACAGTTTCAATACGAACACCGGGGAGCTGTTTTTT. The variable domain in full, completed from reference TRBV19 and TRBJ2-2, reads DGGITQSPKYLFRKEGQNVTLSCEQNLNHDAMYWYRQDPGQGLRLIYYSQIVNDFQKGDIAEGYSVSREKKESFPLTVTSAQKNPTAFYLCASRDSFNTNTGELFFGEGSRLTVL.

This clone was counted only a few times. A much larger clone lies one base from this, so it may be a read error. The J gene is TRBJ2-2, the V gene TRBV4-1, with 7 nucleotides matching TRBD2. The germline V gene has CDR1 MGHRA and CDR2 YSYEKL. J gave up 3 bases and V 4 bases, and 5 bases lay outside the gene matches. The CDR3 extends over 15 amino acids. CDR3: CASSPGLTDTGELFF. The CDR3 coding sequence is TGCGCCAGCAGCCCGGGACTAACGGACACCGGGGAGCTGTTTTTT.

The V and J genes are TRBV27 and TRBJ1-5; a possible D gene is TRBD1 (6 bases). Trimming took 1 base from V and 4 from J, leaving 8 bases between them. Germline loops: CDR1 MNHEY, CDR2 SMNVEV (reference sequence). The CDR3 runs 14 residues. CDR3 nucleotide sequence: TGTGCCAGCAGTTTATTCAGGGGAAATCAGCCCCAGCATTTT. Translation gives CASSLFRGNQPQHF.

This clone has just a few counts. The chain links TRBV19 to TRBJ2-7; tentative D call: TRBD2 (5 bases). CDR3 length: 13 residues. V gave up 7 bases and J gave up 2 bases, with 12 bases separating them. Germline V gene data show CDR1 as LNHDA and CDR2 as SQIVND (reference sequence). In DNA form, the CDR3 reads TGTGCCAGTATGCGAGAGGGTACCTACGAGCAGTACTTC. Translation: CASMREGTYEQYF.

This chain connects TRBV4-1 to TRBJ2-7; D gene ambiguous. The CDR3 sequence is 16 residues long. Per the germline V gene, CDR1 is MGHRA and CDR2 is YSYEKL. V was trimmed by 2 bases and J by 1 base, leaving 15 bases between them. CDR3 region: CASSQHPIPESYEQYF. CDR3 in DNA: TGCGCCAGCAGCCAACACCCGATCCCAGAATCCTACGAGCAGTACTTC.

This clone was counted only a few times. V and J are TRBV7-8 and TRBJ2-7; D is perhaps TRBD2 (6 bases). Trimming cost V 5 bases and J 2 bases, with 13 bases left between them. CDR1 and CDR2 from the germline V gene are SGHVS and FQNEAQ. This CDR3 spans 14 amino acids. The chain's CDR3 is CASSQLADPYEQYF. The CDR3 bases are TGTGCCAGCAGCCAATTAGCGGACCCCTACGAGCAGTACTTC.

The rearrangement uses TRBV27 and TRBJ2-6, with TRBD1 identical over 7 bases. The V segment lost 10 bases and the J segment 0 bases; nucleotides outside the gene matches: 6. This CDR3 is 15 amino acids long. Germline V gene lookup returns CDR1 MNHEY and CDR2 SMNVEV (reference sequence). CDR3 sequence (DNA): TGTGCCACCCGACAGGGAAACTCTGGGGCCAACGTCCTGACTTTC. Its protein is CATRQGNSGANVLTF.

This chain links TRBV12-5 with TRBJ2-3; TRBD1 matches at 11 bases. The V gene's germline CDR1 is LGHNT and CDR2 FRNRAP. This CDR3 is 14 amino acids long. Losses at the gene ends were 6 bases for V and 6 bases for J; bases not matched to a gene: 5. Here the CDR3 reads CASGLGQGEDTQYF. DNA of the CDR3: TGTGCTAGTGGCCTGGGACAGGGGGAGGATACGCAGTATTTT.

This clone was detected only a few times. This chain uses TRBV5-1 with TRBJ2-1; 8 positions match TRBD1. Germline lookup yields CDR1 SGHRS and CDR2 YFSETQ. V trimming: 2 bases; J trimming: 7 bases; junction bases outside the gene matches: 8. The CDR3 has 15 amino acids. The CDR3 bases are TGCGCCAGCAGCTTTACAGGGGGTCTGGAAAATGAGCAGTTCTTC. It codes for CASSFTGGLENEQFF.

The CDR3 DNA follows: TGTGCCATCGCCGGGGACACCGGGACTAGCGGGGGGGCCTACAATGAGCAGTTCTTC. Translation: CAIAGDTGTSGGAYNEQFF. The V gene is TRBV10-3, the J gene TRBJ2-1; 16 bases map to TRBD2. The V and J ends lost 8 bases and 2 bases, in that order; junction bases with no gene match: 12. There are 19 residues in the CDR3. Per the germline V gene, CDR1 is ENHRY and CDR2 is SYGVKD.

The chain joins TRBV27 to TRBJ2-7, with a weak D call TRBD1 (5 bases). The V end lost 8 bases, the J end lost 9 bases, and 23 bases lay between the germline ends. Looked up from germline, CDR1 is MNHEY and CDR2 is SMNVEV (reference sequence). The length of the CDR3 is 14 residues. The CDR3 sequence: CASAPRQGSFRQYF. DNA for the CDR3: TGTGCCAGCGCCCCCCGCCAGGGAAGCTTTCGGCAGTACTTC.